This T cell receptor beta chain was identified during a study of identical twins' blood T cells. Background on the study: About 6 alpha and six beta libraries together yielded 54 million or so reads. Study-wide points: Abundant TCRbeta CDR3s overlapped more between twins than with unrelated donors.

Note on this clonotype: The antigen is undetermined.

V was clipped by 5 bases and J by 5 bases; unmatched bases: 7. Per germline, CDR1 MNHEY and CDR2 SVGEGT. The CDR3 loop spans 14 amino acids. In the original processing: Each donor had about 100,000 to nearly 500,000 clonotypes. Using its own MiXCR run on the 5' RACE reads, TCRdb lists one record per CDR3 protein. The V and J calls come from TCRdb's annotation, not from the publication. In the table there are about 370,000 distinct CDR3 sequences, about 28% of which are singletons. The receptor comes from a woman aged 18-49 years in good health. The sequenced material came from PBMCs. The chain couples TRBV6-2 or TRBV6-3 to TRBJ2-7; TRBD2 agrees at 9 bases. The CDR3 loop is CASSISGSGNEQYF. In DNA, the CDR3 is TGTGCCAGCAGTATTAGCGGGAGTGGCAACGAGCAGTACTTC.